This is a list of T cell receptor beta chains from one sample in a study of T cell responses to AZD1222 COVID-19 vaccine. TCRdb's copy holds only in-frame clones and misses some; the assay was immunoSEQ multiplex PCR. The sample records 170,000 or so clones, over 85% being singletons. The sample in question was peripheral blood, obtained 28 days after the second dose of the MenACWY control vaccine. The receptors were gathered from an adult who received the MenACWY meningococcal vaccine as a control. Both conserved end residues are part of each CDR3. A D gene is named only where the DNA matches it firmly. Part of the rows lack a size; the others show once, few, many or a class for expanded clones.

clone size	V gene	J gene	D gene	CDR3 protein	CDR3 DNA
.	TRBV7-9	TRBJ1-4	.	CASSLGGSEKLFF	TGTGCCAGCAGCTTAGGAGGGAGTGAAAAACTGTTTTTT
.	TRBV19	TRBJ1-2	.	CASSTGGYGYTF	TGTGCCAGTAGTACGGGCGGCTATGGCTACACCTTC
.	TRBV24-1	TRBJ1-2	.	CATSPGIYTF	TGTGCCACCAGTCCCGGGATTTACACCTTC
.	TRBV11-2	TRBJ1-5	.	CASSLTGRTDSNQPQHF	TGTGCCAGCAGCTTAACGGGACGGACTGATAGCAATCAGCCCCAGCATTTT
.	TRBV6-6	TRBJ2-3	.	CASRRGLNGITDTQYF	TGTGCCAGCAGGCGGGGACTCAATGGAATAACAGATACGCAGTATTTT
.	TRBV7-2	TRBJ2-3	TRBD2	CASSLGTSSDTQYF	TGTGCCAGCAGCTTAGGGACTAGCTCAGATACGCAGTATTTT
.	TRBV28	TRBJ2-1	.	CASSRQPHEQFF	TGTGCCAGCAGTAGACAGCCGCATGAGCAGTTCTTC
.	TRBV4-3	TRBJ2-1	TRBD1	CASSQDWGTAYYNEQFF	TGCGCCAGCAGCCAAGACTGGGGGACAGCGTACTACAATGAGCAGTTCTTC
.	TRBV5-1	TRBJ2-7	TRBD1	CASSAGTGGWEQYF	TGCGCCAGCAGTGCAGGGACAGGGGGTTGGGAGCAGTACTTC
.	TRBV28	TRBJ2-7	.	CASSYFGGTYEQYF	TGTGCCAGCAGTTATTTCGGGGGCACCTACGAGCAGTACTTC
.	TRBV28	TRBJ1-2	TRBD1	CASKKPTGGDYGYTF	TGTGCCAGCAAAAAACCGACAGGGGGAGACTATGGCTACACCTTC
.	TRBV6-6	TRBJ2-2	.	CASPDSHTGELFF	TGTGCCAGCCCTGATAGTCACACCGGGGAGCTGTTTTTT
.	TRBV7-9	TRBJ1-2	.	CASSLFRGQVNYGYTF	TGTGCCAGCAGCTTATTCAGGGGCCAAGTTAACTATGGCTACACCTTC
.	TRBV5-1	TRBJ2-3	TRBD2	CASSLASSGATDTQYF	TGCGCCAGCAGCTTGGCCTCCAGCGGGGCCACAGATACGCAGTATTTT
.	TRBV5-6	TRBJ2-7	.	CASSLGPNSYEQYF	TGTGCCAGCAGCTTGGGACCGAACTCCTACGAGCAGTACTTC
.	TRBV19	TRBJ1-2	TRBD1	CASTPQNRGPWYGYTF	TGTGCCAGTACCCCCCAAAACAGGGGGCCGTGGTATGGCTACACCTTC
.	TRBV7-8	TRBJ1-3	.	CASSLVPTGVSGNTIYF	TGTGCCAGCAGCTTAGTGCCCACAGGCGTCTCTGGAAACACCATATATTTT
.	TRBV5-4	TRBJ1-2	TRBD1	CASSLGGQGANYGYTF	TGTGCCAGCAGCTTGGGGGGACAGGGAGCTAACTATGGCTACACCTTC
.	TRBV11-2	TRBJ2-5	.	CASSLDDPSQYF	TGTGCCAGCAGCTTAGATGACCCGTCCCAGTACTTC
.	TRBV18	TRBJ2-7	.	CASSLQRGYRGEQYF	TGTGCCAGCTCGCTCCAAAGGGGGTATCGGGGCGAGCAGTACTTC
.	TRBV19	TRBJ2-7	TRBD1	CASTNPTGNYEQYF	TGTGCCAGTACCAATCCGACAGGGAACTACGAGCAGTACTTC
.	TRBV29-1	TRBJ1-1	.	CSAGQFVIPEAFF	TGCAGCGCCGGACAGTTTGTCATACCTGAAGCTTTCTTT
.	TRBV30	TRBJ1-1	.	CAWSVRVSSFF	TGTGCCTGGAGTGTGAGAGTAAGCTCTTTCTTT
.	TRBV7-2	TRBJ1-2	.	CASSLAPGGGGYTF	TGTGCCAGCAGCTTAGCGCCGGGGGGCGGCGGCTACACCTTC
.	TRBV10-3	TRBJ1-2	TRBD1	CAISEFDRGSGGYTF	TGTGCCATCAGTGAGTTTGACAGGGGGAGTGGCGGCTACACCTTC
once	TRBV6-2/TRBV6-3	TRBJ2-3	TRBD1	CASSYYRDRGLKDTQYF	TGTGCCAGCAGTTACTATAGGGACAGGGGACTTAAGGATACGCAGTATTTT
.	TRBV4-2	TRBJ2-7	.	CASSPGLGAYEQYF	TGTGCCAGCAGCCCGGGGCTTGGGGCCTACGAGCAGTACTTC
few	TRBV3-1/TRBV3-2	TRBJ2-3	TRBD2	CASRSGGVDTQYF	TGTGCCAGCAGGTCGGGGGGGGTGGATACGCAGTATTTT
.	TRBV4-2	TRBJ1-1	.	CASSQQMGVLNTEAFF	TGTGCCAGCAGCCAACAAATGGGGGTGCTTAACACTGAAGCTTTCTTT
.	TRBV10-3	TRBJ1-1	TRBD1	CASSRGLNTEAFF	TGTGCCTCAAGCAGGGGGCTGAACACTGAAGCTTTCTTT
.	TRBV5-1	TRBJ1-2	TRBD1	CASPPGTGGDGYTF	TGCGCCAGCCCTCCGGGGACAGGGGGTGATGGCTACACCTTC
once	TRBV5-1	TRBJ1-4	.	CASSPGTDNEKLFF	TGCGCCAGCAGCCCCGGGACGGATAATGAAAAACTGTTTTTT
.	TRBV7-9	TRBJ2-6	.	CASSLGWSDSGANVLTF	TGTGCCAGCAGCTTAGGATGGTCGGACTCTGGGGCCAACGTCCTGACTTTC
.	TRBV5-4	TRBJ1-2	.	CASSREGGSGYGYTF	TGTGCCAGCAGCCGAGAGGGTGGCTCGGGGTATGGCTACACCTTC
.	TRBV5-5	TRBJ1-1	.	CASSLQGYEAFF	TGTGCCAGCAGTCTACAGGGATATGAAGCTTTCTTT
.	TRBV18	TRBJ2-5	.	CASSPQGGETQYF	TGTGCCAGCTCACCGCAGGGCGGGGAGACCCAGTACTTC
once	TRBV5-5	TRBJ1-6	.	CASSRFAATDSPLHF	TGTGCCAGCAGCCGGTTTGCGGCTACAGATTCACCCCTCCACTTT
.	TRBV28	TRBJ1-6	.	CASRRGGVYNSPLHF	TGTGCCAGCAGGAGGGGGGGAGTCTATAATTCACCCCTCCACTTT
.	TRBV3-1/TRBV3-2	TRBJ1-2	.	CASSQFPANPRYGLGYTF	TGTGCCAGCAGCCAATTCCCGGCCAACCCCCGTTATGGTCTTGGCTACACCTTC
.	TRBV6-2/TRBV6-3	TRBJ2-2	.	CASSPNTGELFF	TGTGCCAGCAGCCCTAACACCGGGGAGCTGTTTTTT
.	TRBV7-2	TRBJ1-1	TRBD1	CASSLRSQDRTNTEAFF	TGTGCCAGCAGCTTAAGGTCGCAGGACAGGACGAACACTGAAGCTTTCTTT
.	TRBV27	TRBJ1-2	.	CASTTRAEPYGYTF	TGTGCCAGCACCACTCGGGCAGAACCCTATGGCTACACCTTC
once	TRBV15	TRBJ2-5	.	CATSTMAAKQETQYF	TGTGCCACCAGCACGATGGCAGCGAAACAAGAGACCCAGTACTTC
.	TRBV10-3	TRBJ2-7	.	CAVRGRDYEQYF	TGTGCCGTTAGGGGACGGGACTACGAGCAGTACTTC
.	TRBV10-3	TRBJ1-2	.	CAISDPGTDYGYTF	TGTGCCATCAGTGACCCCGGGACGGACTATGGCTACACCTTC